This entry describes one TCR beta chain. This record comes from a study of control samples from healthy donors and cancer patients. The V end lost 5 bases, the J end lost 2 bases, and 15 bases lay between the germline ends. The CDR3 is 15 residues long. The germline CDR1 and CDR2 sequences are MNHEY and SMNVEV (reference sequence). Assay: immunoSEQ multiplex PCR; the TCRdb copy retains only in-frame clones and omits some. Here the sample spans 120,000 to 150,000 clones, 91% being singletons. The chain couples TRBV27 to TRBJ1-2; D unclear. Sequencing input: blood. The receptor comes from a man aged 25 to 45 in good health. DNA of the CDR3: TGTGCCAGCAGTCCTCGAAGATCCGGGAACTATGGCTACACCTTC. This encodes CASSPRRSGNYGYTF.